These T cell receptor beta chains were read from a single sample in a study of T cells in Graves' hyperthyroidism and ophthalmopathy. TCRdb recomputed calls from the multiplex PCR reads with MiXCR, one row per CDR3 protein. The sample has hundreds of thousands of distinct CDR3 sequences, around 13% seen once; the top ten hold around 13%. The specimen sequenced was blood. Receptors originate from a woman between 50 and 59 years old with Graves' ophthalmopathy. The CDR3 runs from the conserved cysteine through the conserved F or W. The D gene is left open where the match is weak. Clone size appears in some rows only: once, few, many, or a class for an expanded clone.

CDR3 DNA,CDR3 protein,J gene,V gene,D gene,clone size
TGTGCCAGCAGTACAGAGGGAGTAGCGCTTCCCGGGGAGACCCAGTACTTC,CASSTEGVALPGETQYF,TRBJ2-5,TRBV6-1,-,-
TGTGCCTGGAGTGTACGGGGCACAGATACGCAGTATTTT,CAWSVRGTDTQYF,TRBJ2-3,TRBV30,-,many
TGTGCCAGTAGCGTCCGACAGGGAGAAGCTTTCTTT,CASSVRQGEAFF,TRBJ1-1,TRBV19,TRBD1,few
TGTGCCAGCAGCGTAGCAGGCAGATCCTACGAGCAGTACTTC,CASSVAGRSYEQYF,TRBJ2-7,TRBV9,-,many
TGTGCCAGCAGAAAAACAGGGTTAAACTATGGCTACACCTTC,CASRKTGLNYGYTF,TRBJ1-2,TRBV4-2,-,-
TGTGCCAGCAGTAACGCGGGAGCATATGAGCAGTTCTTC,CASSNAGAYEQFF,TRBJ2-1,TRBV6-2/TRBV6-3,TRBD2,few
TGTGCCAGCAGTGAACAAGGGAATAGAGCCTACGAGCAGTACTTC,CASSEQGNRAYEQYF,TRBJ2-7,TRBV2,-,-
TGTGCCAGCAGCTTAGTGCGGCTAGCGGGAGGGGATGAGCAGTTCTTC,CASSLVRLAGGDEQFF,TRBJ2-1,TRBV7-9,TRBD2,many
TGTGCCAGCCGAGGACAGGGGATATACGACACTGAAGCTTTCTTT,CASRGQGIYDTEAFF,TRBJ1-1,TRBV7-3,TRBD1,many
TGCAGTGCTAGTGGGCCAGGCTTGAACACTGAAGCTTTCTTT,CSASGPGLNTEAFF,TRBJ1-1,TRBV20-1,-,many
TGTGCCAGCAGTTTACCCAATAAGTTCACAGAGACCCAGTACTTC,CASSLPNKFTETQYF,TRBJ2-5,TRBV28,-,few
TGTGCCAGCAGTCGGGACAGTCTAGCCAAAAACATTCAGTACTTC,CASSRDSLAKNIQYF,TRBJ2-4,TRBV12-3/TRBV12-4,TRBD1,many
TGCGCCAGCAGCCAGACCTTAGCGGGAGCTGGGCAAGAGACCCAGTACTTC,CASSQTLAGAGQETQYF,TRBJ2-5,TRBV4-3,TRBD2,many
TGTGCCAGCAGCGCCTCCGGGACAGGGGCTGATACGCAGTATTTT,CASSASGTGADTQYF,TRBJ2-3,TRBV9,TRBD1,few
TGTGCCAGCAGTTACCGGGCGGCCTCCTACGAGCAGTACTTC,CASSYRAASYEQYF,TRBJ2-7,TRBV6-5,-,few
TGCAGCGTAGACACAGTGGGCGATACGCAGTATTTT,CSVDTVGDTQYF,TRBJ2-3,TRBV29-1,-,many
TGTGCCAGCAGCCAAGGATTGGGGAGTCCTAATTCACCCCTCCACTTT,CASSQGLGSPNSPLHF,TRBJ1-6,TRBV3-1,-,many
TGCGCCAGCAGCCAAGGGGGGATTCGAGAGACCCAGTACTTC,CASSQGGIRETQYF,TRBJ2-5,TRBV4-3,-,many
TGTGCCAGCAACCCAATCGAAGAACTAGCGGGAGGGCACGAAAACAATGAGCAGTTCTTC,CASNPIEELAGGHENNEQFF,TRBJ2-1,TRBV6-2/TRBV6-3,TRBD2,few
TGTGCCAGCAGCCAAGTGGGGTTCACGGACACCGGGGAGCTGTTTTTT,CASSQVGFTDTGELFF,TRBJ2-2,TRBV4-2,-,-
TGTGCCAGCCGTCCCTCGGGACAGGGGCAGTTCTTC,CASRPSGQGQFF,TRBJ2-1,TRBV7-9,TRBD1,-
TGTGCCAGCAGCGTGACCGGGACAGCGACCTACGAGCAGTACTTC,CASSVTGTATYEQYF,TRBJ2-7,TRBV9,TRBD1,many
TGTGCCAGCACCTCGAGGGAAGCGGGAGTGGCCGAGCAGTACTTC,CASTSREAGVAEQYF,TRBJ2-7,TRBV6-2/TRBV6-3,TRBD2,many